The next 10 T cell receptor beta chains were all read from a single sample in a study of cytomegalovirus exposure and HLA in healthy donors. PCR amplification relied on 60 Vbeta primers (plus 13 Jbeta primers). Data came from immunoSEQ multiplex PCR; TCRdb stores just in-frame clones and leaves some out. The table records approximately 100,000 clones, over 70% of them present only once. Sequencing was carried out using PBMCs. The receptors here all came from a male donor in good health and CMV-seropositive.

In regard to this clone: One end of the junction does not line up with germline, which may come from a read error. The CDR3 region is CASSQDRSGDTQYF. CDR3 in DNA: TGCGCCAGCAGCCAAGATCGGAGTGGAGATACGCAGTATTTT. The chain links TRBV5-4 to TRBJ2-3; D is unclear. This CDR3 is 14 amino acids long. Germline V gene sequence: CDR1 SGHNT, CDR2 YYREEE (reference sequence).

This sequence joins TRBV7-8 and TRBJ2-5; weak D call: TRBD2 (5 bases). This CDR3 has 13 amino acids. V was shortened by 1 base and J by 11 bases, with 14 bases between the two germline ends. The V gene's germline CDR1 is SGHVS and CDR2 FQNEAQ. The CDR3 bases are TGTGCCAGCAGCTTAGACCCCCCTAGGGAGCAGTACTTC. Protein: CASSLDPPREQYF.

V gene TRBV28 combines with J gene TRBJ1-5, with 9 bases that match TRBD1. The junction had 4 bases not matched to a gene; V was cut back by 1 base and J by 6 bases. The germline CDR1 and CDR2 sequences are MDHEN and SYDVKM. The CDR3 is 15 residues long. Here the CDR3 DNA reads TGTGCCAGCAGTTTATCGGGGACAGGGTTTCAGCCCCAGCATTTT. Protein: CASSLSGTGFQPQHF.

The rearrangement uses TRBV15 and TRBJ1-6, with D uncertain. V was trimmed by 0 bases and J by 7 bases, leaving 13 bases between them. The CDR3 has 16 residues. The V gene's germline CDR1 is LNHNV and CDR2 YYDKDF (reference sequence). The chain's CDR3 is CATSRDRSRPNSPLHF. CDR3 bases: TGTGCCACCAGCAGAGATCGGAGCCGACCCAATTCACCCCTCCACTTT. Using reference TRBV15 and TRBJ1-6 for the parts outside the CDR3, the full variable domain is DAMVIQNPRYQVTQFGKPVTLSCSQTLNHNVMYWYQQKSSQAPKLLFHYYDKDFNNEADTPDNFQSRRPNTSFCFLDIRSPGLGDTAMYLCATSRDRSRPNSPLHFGNGTRLTVT.

V usage is TRBV7-2 and J usage is TRBJ2-2; 10 positions match TRBD2. The CDR3 loop spans 17 amino acids. After removal of 7 bases from V and 1 base from J, the junction contained 9 bases not matched to a gene. Per the germline V gene, CDR1 is SGHTA and CDR2 is FQGNSA. The CDR3 sequence: CASTLSRLAGNTGELFF. The CDR3 DNA is TGTGCCAGCACCCTAAGCCGACTAGCGGGGAACACCGGGGAGCTGTTTTTT.

Comment on this clone: One end of the junction fails to match germline, which may point to a read error. V is TRBV6-5 and J is TRBJ2-7; TRBD2 matches 14 bases. The CDR3 sequence is 14 residues long. Germline CDR1 and CDR2: MNHEY and SVGAGI. For the CDR3, the DNA is TGTGCCAGCAGTCCTGCCGGGACTAGCGGGAGTTGGGACTTC. Translating it yields CASSPAGTSGSWDF.

The J gene is TRBJ2-1, the V gene TRBV7-9; 7 bases are a match to TRBD2. Germline V gene lookup returns CDR1 SEHNR and CDR2 FQNEAQ (reference sequence). The V segment lost 4 bases and the J segment 9 bases; nucleotides outside the gene matches: 12. The CDR3 extends over 15 amino acids. The CDR3 bases are TGTGCCAGCAGCTGGCTAGCGGAGGTGGCCCTTGAGCAGTTCTTC. This gives the protein CASSWLAEVALEQFF.

This clone was seen a few times. Here the CDR3 reads CASSSGTGVSSYEQYF. For the CDR3, the DNA is TGTGCCAGCAGCTCAGGGACAGGGGTATCATCCTACGAGCAGTACTTC. The J gene is TRBJ2-7, the V gene TRBV7-9; 10 bases align to TRBD1. With 4 bases clipped from V and 1 base from J, the junction kept 7 bases outside the gene matches. The CDR3 length is 16 residues. In germline, CDR1 is SEHNR, CDR2 FQNEAQ (reference sequence).

CDR3 in amino acids: CSVDGEGGNTIYF. The CDR3 DNA reads TGCAGCGTTGACGGGGAAGGAGGAAACACCATATATTTT. The chain employs TRBV29-1 and TRBJ1-3; no clear D gene. Germline CDR1 SQVTM, CDR2 ANQGSEA. With 3 bases removed from V and 4 bases from J, the gap between germline ends came to 10 bases. The CDR3 runs 13 residues. Using reference TRBV29-1 and TRBJ1-3 for the parts outside the CDR3, the full variable domain is SAVISQKPSRDICQRGTSLTIQCQVDSQVTMMFWYRQQPGQSLTLIATANQGSEATYESGFVIDKFPISRPNLTFSTLTVSNMSPEDSSIYLCSVDGEGGNTIYFGEGSWLTVV.

The chain employs TRBV5-1 and TRBJ2-7; D unresolved. The V end was cut by 0 bases, the J end by 3 bases, with 7 bases between. Germline V gene data show CDR1 as SGHRS and CDR2 as YFSETQ. The CDR3 extends over 13 amino acids. The CDR3 reads CASSLDTRYEQYF. The DNA for the CDR3 is TGCGCCAGCAGCTTGGATACACGCTACGAGCAGTACTTC.